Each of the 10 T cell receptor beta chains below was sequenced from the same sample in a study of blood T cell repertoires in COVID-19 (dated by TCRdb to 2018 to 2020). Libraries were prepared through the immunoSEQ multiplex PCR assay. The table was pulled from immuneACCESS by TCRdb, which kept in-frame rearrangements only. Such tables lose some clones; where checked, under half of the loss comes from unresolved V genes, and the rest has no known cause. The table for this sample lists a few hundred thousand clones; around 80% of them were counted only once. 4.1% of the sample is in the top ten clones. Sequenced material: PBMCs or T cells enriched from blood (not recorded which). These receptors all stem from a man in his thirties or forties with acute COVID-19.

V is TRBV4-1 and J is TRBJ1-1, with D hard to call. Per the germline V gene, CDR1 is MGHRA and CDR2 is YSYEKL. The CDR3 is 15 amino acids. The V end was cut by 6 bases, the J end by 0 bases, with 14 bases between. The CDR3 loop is CASRELERVNTEAFF. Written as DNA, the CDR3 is TGCGCCAGCAGGGAACTGGAACGGGTGAACACTGAAGCTTTCTTT.

CDR3 protein: CASSSRDRKTHYGYTF. The CDR3 bases are TGTGCCAGCAGTTCCCGGGACAGAAAGACTCACTATGGCTACACCTTC. V is TRBV9 and J is TRBJ1-2, with 7 bases lining up with TRBD1. Germline V gives CDR1 SGDLS, CDR2 YYNGEE. The CDR3 is 16 residues long. Trimming cost V 5 bases and J 3 bases; bases outside gene matches: 13.

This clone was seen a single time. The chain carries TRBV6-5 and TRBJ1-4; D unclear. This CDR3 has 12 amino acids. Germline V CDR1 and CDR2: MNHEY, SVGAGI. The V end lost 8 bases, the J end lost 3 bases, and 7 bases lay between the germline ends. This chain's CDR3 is CASRSSNEKLFF. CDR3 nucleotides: TGTGCCAGCCGCAGTTCTAATGAAAAACTGTTTTTT.

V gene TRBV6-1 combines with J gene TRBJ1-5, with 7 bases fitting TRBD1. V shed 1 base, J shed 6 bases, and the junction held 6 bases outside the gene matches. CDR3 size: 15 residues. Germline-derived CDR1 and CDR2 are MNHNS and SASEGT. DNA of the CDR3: TGTGCCAGCAGTGAAGTGGGCAGGGGGGCTCAGCCCCAGCATTTT. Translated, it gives CASSEVGRGAQPQHF.

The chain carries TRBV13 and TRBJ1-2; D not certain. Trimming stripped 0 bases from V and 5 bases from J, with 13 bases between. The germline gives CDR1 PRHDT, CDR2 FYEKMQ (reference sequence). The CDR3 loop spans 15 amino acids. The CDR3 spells CASSLGDISIYGYTF. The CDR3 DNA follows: TGTGCCAGCAGCTTAGGTGACATATCTATTTATGGCTACACCTTC.

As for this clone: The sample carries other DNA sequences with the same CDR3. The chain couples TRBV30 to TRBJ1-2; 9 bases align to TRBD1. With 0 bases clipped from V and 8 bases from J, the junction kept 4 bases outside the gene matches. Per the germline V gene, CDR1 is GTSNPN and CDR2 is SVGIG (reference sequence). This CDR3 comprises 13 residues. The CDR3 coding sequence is TGTGCCTGGAGTGTACAGGGGGCGCGGGGCTACACCTTC. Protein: CAWSVQGARGYTF.

CDR3 protein: CASSVTQGNEQYV. In DNA, the CDR3 is TGTGCCAGCAGTGTTACACAGGGCAACGAGCAGTACGTC. The chain carries TRBV2 and TRBJ2-7, with D perhaps matching TRBD1 (6 bases). V lost 4 bases and J 5 bases, leaving 12 bases between the germline ends. In germline, CDR1 is SNHLY, CDR2 FYNNEI. CDR3 length equals 13 residues.

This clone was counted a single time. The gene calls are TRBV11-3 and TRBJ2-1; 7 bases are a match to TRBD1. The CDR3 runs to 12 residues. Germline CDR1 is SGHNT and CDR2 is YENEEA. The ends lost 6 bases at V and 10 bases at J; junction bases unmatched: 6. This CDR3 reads CASSPEDREQFF. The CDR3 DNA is TGTGCCAGCAGTCCCGAGGACAGGGAGCAGTTCTTC.

CDR3 loop: CASSLYLGAAFF. CDR3 sequence (DNA): TGTGCCAGCAGCTTGTATTTGGGGGCAGCTTTCTTT. The chain employs TRBV5-4 and TRBJ1-1, with D possibly matching TRBD1 (6 bases). Germline CDR1 is SGHNT and CDR2 is YYREEE (reference sequence). With 1 base removed from V and 10 bases from J, the gap between germline ends came to 11 bases. CDR3 length equals 12 residues.

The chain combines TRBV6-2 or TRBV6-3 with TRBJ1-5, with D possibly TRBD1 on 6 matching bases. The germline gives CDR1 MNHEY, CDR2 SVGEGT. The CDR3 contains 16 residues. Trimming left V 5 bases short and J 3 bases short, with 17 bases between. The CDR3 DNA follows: TGTGCCAGCAGTCGCGGGAGGCAGGGGAACAATCAGCCCCAGCATTTT. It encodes CASSRGRQGNNQPQHF.